The present T cell receptor (beta chain) was sequenced within a study of human T cells and chemical hapten exposure. The wider study: Small pooled library volume differences chiefly drove per-sample TCR yield variation. General observations from the study: The count of PT1 expanded TCRs correlated positively with patch test score.

The germline V and J ends were trimmed by 5 bases and 4 bases, with 12 bases remaining between them. The CDR3 totals 14 residues. The library labeled individual cDNA molecules by adding unique molecular identifiers to them. From the RACE reads, TCRdb called clonotypes with MiXCR, one entry per CDR3 protein. The data contain approximately 32,000 distinct CDR3 sequences, less than 15% of them singletons. This clonotype was detected many times. What it binds is unknown. Stated time point: pre-sensitization, week 0. The treatment here: therapeutic diphenylcyclopropenone sensitization with weekly scalp DPC. The study extracted total RNA from unfractionated whole blood. Blood collection happened ahead of applying each patch test.

The rearrangement joins TRBV12-3 or TRBV12-4 to TRBJ1-3; a weak D match, TRBD1 (5 bases). This specimen consisted of whole blood, obtained in connection with sensitization to the hapten diphenylcyclopropenone (DPC). The receptor was isolated from a woman aged 40 to 49 with alopecia areata. Some clones in this sample may be carry-over from other donors' samples. CDR3 in amino acids: CASSPRGGGNTIYF. CDR3 nucleotide sequence: TGTGCCAGCAGTCCCCGTGGGGGGGGAAACACCATATATTTT.